Listed below are T cell receptor beta chains from one sample, sequenced in a study of regulatory T cells in long-lasting Graves disease. TCRdb independently ran MiXCR on the multiplex PCR reads; one entry per CDR3 protein. The sample contains 400,000 to 500,000 distinct CDR3 sequences, around 21% of which appear only once. The sequences come from peripheral blood mononuclear cells (PBMCs), collected when the disease was refractory, from a patient treated with antithyroid drugs. The receptors come from a female donor with Graves disease. Both conserved end residues are part of each CDR3. The D gene is left open where the match is weak. Clone size, where shown, is once, few, many, or a class for clones that have expanded.

cdr3_nt cdr3_aa j_call d_call v_call clone_size
TGTGCCAGCAGCTTATTGGGGAGGGACACTGAAGCTTTCTTT CASSLLGRDTEAFF TRBJ1-1 . TRBV7-3 many
TGCAGTGCTGTCCCAGGGACTAGCGGGGGGTACGAGCAGTACTTC CSAVPGTSGGYEQYF TRBJ2-7 TRBD2 TRBV20-1 few
TGTGCCAATACGGCGGGGCACCAGTACTTC CANTAGHQYF TRBJ2-5 . TRBV6-1 many
TGTGCCAGCAGTGGACTAGGGATCTCCTACGAGCAGTACTTC CASSGLGISYEQYF TRBJ2-7 TRBD2 TRBV12-3/TRBV12-4 many
TGCGCCAGCAGCCCAATCAAACCGACAGGGTTTGGCACTGAAGCTTTCTTT CASSPIKPTGFGTEAFF TRBJ1-1 TRBD1 TRBV5-1 many
TGTGCCAGCAGCCCTTTCAACGAGCAGTACTTC CASSPFNEQYF TRBJ2-7 . TRBV28 many
TGTGCCAGCAGTTATTCCGACACTGTGGCCGAAGCTTTCTTT CASSYSDTVAEAFF TRBJ1-1 . TRBV6-5 few
TGTGCCTGGAGTCAACCGGGACAGGGGGCCGGGGAGCTGTTTTTT CAWSQPGQGAGELFF TRBJ2-2 TRBD1 TRBV30 many
TGCGCCAGCAGTGAAAATGGGGGATCGGCGGAGCCCCAGCATTTT CASSENGGSAEPQHF TRBJ1-5 . TRBV10-2 .
TGTGCCCGATCCCTAGGGGCCAGGGGGGCCAACGTCCTGACTTTC CARSLGARGANVLTF TRBJ2-6 . TRBV2 many
TGTGCCAGCATCAAGTCCCAGATAGGGCAGCCCCAGCATTTT CASIKSQIGQPQHF TRBJ1-5 . TRBV28 many
TGCGCCAGCAGCAGCCTGACGGCGAACACTGAAGCTTTCTTT CASSSLTANTEAFF TRBJ1-1 . TRBV5-1 .
TGCGCCAGCAGCCAAGGGGACACTTCTAACTATGGCTACACCTTC CASSQGDTSNYGYTF TRBJ1-2 . TRBV4-1 few
TGCGCCAGCAGCTTGGAGGTCGGGTTCGACTATGGCTACACCTTC CASSLEVGFDYGYTF TRBJ1-2 . TRBV5-1 many
TGCAGTGCTCGACTAGCGGGGAGCTCCTACGAGCAGTACTTC CSARLAGSSYEQYF TRBJ2-7 TRBD2 TRBV20-1 few
TGTGCCAGCAGCGTACTAGCGGGGAACGGGGAGCTGTTTTTT CASSVLAGNGELFF TRBJ2-2 TRBD2 TRBV7-2 few
TGTGCCAGCAGTTACTCTGTGGCAGCGGCCTATCCCTATGGCTACACCTTC CASSYSVAAAYPYGYTF TRBJ1-2 . TRBV6-5 many
TGCAGTGCCCAGACTAGCAATTTGGTTGATACGCAGTATTTT CSAQTSNLVDTQYF TRBJ2-3 TRBD2 TRBV20-1 .
TGCAGCGTTGTAATACTAGCGGGAGTTCGTCGCGAGCAGTACTTC CSVVILAGVRREQYF TRBJ2-7 TRBD2 TRBV29-1 few
TGTGCCAGCAGCTCCCCCGGGGACACCGGGGAGCTGTTTTTT CASSSPGDTGELFF TRBJ2-2 . TRBV28 many
TGTGCCAGCAGTTACTCGAGGACTGAAGCTTTCTTT CASSYSRTEAFF TRBJ1-1 . TRBV6-2/TRBV6-3 few
TGTGCCATCAGGGACACCTCCTACGAGCAGTACTTC CAIRDTSYEQYF TRBJ2-7 . TRBV10-3 few
TGTGCCAGCAGTTACTCGAGCTATGGCTACACCTTC CASSYSSYGYTF TRBJ1-2 . TRBV6-2/TRBV6-3 many
TGTGCCAGCAGGAAGAAGGGCTACGAGCAGTACTTC CASRKKGYEQYF TRBJ2-7 . TRBV28 many
TGTGCCAGCAGCCAAGGGAGTGTAGCGGGAGGAGTCGGGCAGTACTTC CASSQGSVAGGVGQYF TRBJ2-7 TRBD2 TRBV3-1 few
TGTGCCAGCAGCTTAGGGAGGGGTCAGTATAGCAATCAGCCCCAGCATTTT CASSLGRGQYSNQPQHF TRBJ1-5 . TRBV7-9 .
TGCAGTGCTAGTCAGGGTTCCTACGAGCAGTACTTC CSASQGSYEQYF TRBJ2-7 . TRBV20-1 .
TGTGCCAGCTCACCTCGACAGACCGGGACCCTCGGGGCCAACGTCCTGACTTTC CASSPRQTGTLGANVLTF TRBJ2-6 . TRBV18 .
TGTGCCACCAGTGTTATCAGCGGGAGAGGATACAATGAGCAGTTCTTC CATSVISGRGYNEQFF TRBJ2-1 TRBD2 TRBV24-1 .
TGCAGTGCTAGAGGGAGAGGGGTTCAGCCCCAGCATTTT CSARGRGVQPQHF TRBJ1-5 . TRBV20-1 few
TGTGCCAGCAGTAAAAGGACGGCCCAAGGGACTGAAGCTTTCTTT CASSKRTAQGTEAFF TRBJ1-1 . TRBV6-1 .
TGCGCCAGCAGCCAAGATGGGGGCCGGAACAATCAGCCCCAGCATTTT CASSQDGGRNNQPQHF TRBJ1-5 . TRBV4-1 few
TGTGCCAGCAGCTTAGAGGACGGAACCTACGAGCAGTACTTC CASSLEDGTYEQYF TRBJ2-7 . TRBV11-2 many
TGTGCCAGCAGCTTAGGCATGTTGAGCGAGCAGTACTTC CASSLGMLSEQYF TRBJ2-7 . TRBV7-2 .
TGCGCCAGCAGCTCGATAAAACAGGGGTACGAGCAGTACTTC CASSSIKQGYEQYF TRBJ2-7 TRBD1 TRBV5-1 many
TGTGCCAGCAGGATACTAGCGGGAGTTTACAATGAGCAGTTCTTC CASRILAGVYNEQFF TRBJ2-1 TRBD2 TRBV28 .
TGTGCCAGCAGCCGAAGCAGAGGCAGTAAAGAGACCCAGTACTTC CASSRSRGSKETQYF TRBJ2-5 . TRBV7-6 .
. CARNIDRGLQVDGLYGCTF TRBJ1-2 . TRBV2 .
TGTGCCAGCAGCGTAGCTACCTCCTACGAGCAGTACTTC CASSVATSYEQYF TRBJ2-7 . TRBV9 .
TGTGCCAGCAGCCCCATTTCATCGAGTGGTTTGGGCTCTGGGGCCAACGTCCTGACTTTC CASSPISSSGLGSGANVLTF TRBJ2-6 . TRBV27 many
TGTGCCATCAGGAGGACGGAGATGGCCCATAAGTACTTC CAIRRTEMAHKYF TRBJ2-4 . TRBV10-3 .
TGCAGCGTTGAAGTAGAAACAGGGGTCAGGGGGGAGCTGTTTTTT CSVEVETGVRGELFF TRBJ2-2 TRBD1 TRBV29-1 few